This TCR beta chain derives from a study of shared clonotypes between healthy human individuals. Study in general: There were three CD4 naive, three CD4 memory, two CD8 naive and one CD8 memory plates per donor.

Trimming cost V 0 bases and J 1 base, with 11 bases left between them. The CDR3 loop spans 16 amino acids. In germline, CDR1 is MNHEY, CDR2 SVGAGI. With regard to this clone: Its target is unknown.

Regarding the study as a whole: Among the subsets, naive ones generally showed larger estimated richness than memory ones.

Only in-frame clones appear in the TCRdb table, and some are missing; sequencing was by immunoSEQ multiplex PCR. The sample has about 1,900,000 clones, approximately 94% seen once. CD45RO-negative CD8 cells positively selected for CCR7 made up the naive population, which excluded terminally differentiated effector memory CD45RA+ cells. Donors were healthy HIV-negative adults without recent acute infections or vaccinations. Donors were Caucasian adults residing in Nashville, Tennessee, USA. The specimen was naive CD8+ T cells sorted from blood. The chain joins TRBV6-5 to TRBJ2-3; D unclear. The TCR comes from a man aged 18 to 30 in good health. In nucleotides, the CDR3 is TGTGCCAGCAGTTACTCGAAAGTTAGCCGCACAGATACGCAGTATTTT. Residues: CASSYSKVSRTDTQYF.